This TCR beta chain emerged from a study of cytomegalovirus exposure and HLA in healthy donors. Amplification used 60 Vbeta primers and 13 Jbeta primers. TCRdb keeps only in-frame clones here, not all; method: immunoSEQ multiplex PCR. The sample has some 120,000 clones, more than 70% seen once. Concerning this clone itself: Its antigen is currently unknown.

Whole-study findings and limits: Investigators reported some 150 TCR beta chains as tied to cytomegalovirus. Specific recognition of CMV antigens was confirmed in vitro for a few chains (all CMV-associated).

The germline gives CDR1 MNHEY, CDR2 SVGAGI. V was pared by 10 bases and J by 2 bases, with 18 bases between. CDR3 length: 15 residues. This rearrangement joins TRBV6-5 to TRBJ1-3; D is uncertain. The receptor's source is a woman aged 45 to 65 in good health and CMV-seropositive. Sequenced sample: PBMCs. The CDR3 nucleotides are TGTGCCACCAAAGTTATGGGAGACGCTGGAAACACCATATATTTT. Translated: CATKVMGDAGNTIYF.